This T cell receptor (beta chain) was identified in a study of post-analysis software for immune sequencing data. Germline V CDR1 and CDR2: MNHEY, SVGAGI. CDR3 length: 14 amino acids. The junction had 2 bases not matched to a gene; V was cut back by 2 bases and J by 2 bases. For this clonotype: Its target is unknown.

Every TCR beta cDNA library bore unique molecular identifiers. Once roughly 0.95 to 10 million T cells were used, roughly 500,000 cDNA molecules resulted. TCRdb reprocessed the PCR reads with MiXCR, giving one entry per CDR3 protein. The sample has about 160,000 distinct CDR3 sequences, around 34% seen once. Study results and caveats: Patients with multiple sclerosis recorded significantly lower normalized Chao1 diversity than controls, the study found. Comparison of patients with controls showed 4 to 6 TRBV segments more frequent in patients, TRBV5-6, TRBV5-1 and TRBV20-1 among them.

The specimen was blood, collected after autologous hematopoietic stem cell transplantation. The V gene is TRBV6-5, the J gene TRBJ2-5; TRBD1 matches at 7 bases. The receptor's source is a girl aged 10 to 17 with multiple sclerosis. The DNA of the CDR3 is TGTGCCAGCAGTTACGGGGGACAGCAAGAGACCCAGTACTTC. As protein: CASSYGGQQETQYF.